The entry below describes one TCR beta chain. This entry comes from a study of blood T cell repertoires in COVID-19. On the study more broadly: The study drew acute and convalescent COVID-19 samples from the United States, Italy and Spain. Sample material is recorded as cDNA or gDNA derived from T cells, B-cell-depleted T cells, or PBMCs.

Per the germline V gene, CDR1 is MGHRA and CDR2 is YSYEKL. V gave up 1 base and J gave up 5 bases, with 11 bases separating them. CDR3 length: 15 amino acids. Methods used by the authors: The authors estimated nucleated cell counts from reference gene primer amplification. Sequenced by immunoSEQ multiplex PCR; TCRdb stores in-frame clones only, minus some. V, J and clone size derive from that table, while D and trimming were established from the DNA sequence. Here the sample spans roughly 81,000 clones, approximately 86% being singletons. This receptor was identified in a man aged 40-49 years with acute or convalescent COVID-19. The rearrangement links TRBV4-1 to TRBJ2-2; possible D gene TRBD2, 5 bases. The specimen was peripheral blood. As DNA, the CDR3 is TGCGCCAGCAGCCAAGGCAGAGGGTGGACCGGGGAGCTGTTTTTT. Translating it yields CASSQGRGWTGELFF.